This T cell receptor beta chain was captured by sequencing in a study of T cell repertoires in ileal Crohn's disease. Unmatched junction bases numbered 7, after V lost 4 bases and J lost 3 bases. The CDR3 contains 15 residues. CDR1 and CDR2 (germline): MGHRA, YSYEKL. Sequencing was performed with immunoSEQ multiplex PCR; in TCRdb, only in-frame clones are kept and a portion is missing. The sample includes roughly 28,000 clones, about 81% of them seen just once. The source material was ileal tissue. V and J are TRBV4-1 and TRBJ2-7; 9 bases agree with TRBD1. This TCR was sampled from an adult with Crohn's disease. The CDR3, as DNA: TGCGCCAGCAGCCGCTTTTACAGGGGGCTCTACGAGCAGTACTTC. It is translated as CASSRFYRGLYEQYF.